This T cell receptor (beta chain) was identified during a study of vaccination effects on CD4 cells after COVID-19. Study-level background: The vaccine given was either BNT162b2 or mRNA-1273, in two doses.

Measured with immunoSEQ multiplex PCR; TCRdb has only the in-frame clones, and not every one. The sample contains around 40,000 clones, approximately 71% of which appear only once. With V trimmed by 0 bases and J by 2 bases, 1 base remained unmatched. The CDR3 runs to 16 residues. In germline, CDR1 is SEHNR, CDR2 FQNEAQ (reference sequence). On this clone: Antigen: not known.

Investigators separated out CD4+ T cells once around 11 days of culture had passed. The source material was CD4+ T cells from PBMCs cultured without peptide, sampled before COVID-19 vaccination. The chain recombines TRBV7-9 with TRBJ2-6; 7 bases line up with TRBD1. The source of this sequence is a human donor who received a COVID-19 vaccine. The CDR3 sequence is CASSLAQGAGANVLTF. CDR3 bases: TGTGCCAGCAGCTTAGCGCAGGGGGCTGGGGCCAACGTCCTGACTTTC.